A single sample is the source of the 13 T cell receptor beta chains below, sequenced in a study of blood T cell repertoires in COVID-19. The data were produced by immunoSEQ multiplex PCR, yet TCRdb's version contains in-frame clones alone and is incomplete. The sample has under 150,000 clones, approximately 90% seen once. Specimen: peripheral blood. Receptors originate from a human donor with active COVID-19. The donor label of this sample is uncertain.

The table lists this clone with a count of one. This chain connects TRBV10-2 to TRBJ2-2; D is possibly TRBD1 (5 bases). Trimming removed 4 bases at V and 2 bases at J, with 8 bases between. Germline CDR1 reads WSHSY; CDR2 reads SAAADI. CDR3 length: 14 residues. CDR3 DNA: TGCGCCAGCAGTGTTCAGGGTAACACCGGGGAGCTGTTTTTT. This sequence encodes CASSVQGNTGELFF.

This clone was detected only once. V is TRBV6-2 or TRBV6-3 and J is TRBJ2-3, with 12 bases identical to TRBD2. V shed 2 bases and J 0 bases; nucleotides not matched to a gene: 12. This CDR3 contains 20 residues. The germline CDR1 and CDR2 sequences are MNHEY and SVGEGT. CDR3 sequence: CASSYPQTSGGPPSTDTQYF. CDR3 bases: TGTGCCAGCAGTTACCCCCAAACTAGCGGGGGGCCTCCTAGCACAGATACGCAGTATTTT.

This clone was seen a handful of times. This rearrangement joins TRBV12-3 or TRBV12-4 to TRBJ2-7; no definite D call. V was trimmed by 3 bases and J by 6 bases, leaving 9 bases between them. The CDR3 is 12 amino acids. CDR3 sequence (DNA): TGTGCCAGCAGTTTCCTCGGTAGCGAGCAGTACTTC. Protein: CASSFLGSEQYF.

CDR3 DNA sequence: TGTGCCAGCAGTTACGAGCTAGCGGGGGACAAATACGAGCAGTACTTC. This encodes CASSYELAGDKYEQYF. The chain uses TRBV6-2 or TRBV6-3 and TRBJ2-7; TRBD2 matches at 10 bases. The V gene's germline CDR1 is MNHEY and CDR2 SVGEGT. The CDR3 sequence is 16 residues long. Losses at the gene ends were 2 bases for V and 4 bases for J; bases not matched to a gene: 8.

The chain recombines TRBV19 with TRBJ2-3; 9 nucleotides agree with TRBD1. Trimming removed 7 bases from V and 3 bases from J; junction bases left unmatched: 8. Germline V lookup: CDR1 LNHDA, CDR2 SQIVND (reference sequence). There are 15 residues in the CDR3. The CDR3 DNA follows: TGTGCCAGTACCAAACCGGGGACAGGGACAGATACGCAGTATTTT. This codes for CASTKPGTGTDTQYF. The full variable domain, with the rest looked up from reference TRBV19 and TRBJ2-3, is DGGITQSPKYLFRKEGQNVTLSCEQNLNHDAMYWYRQDPGQGLRLIYYSQIVNDFQKGDIAEGYSVSREKKESFPLTVTSAQKNPTAFYLCASTKPGTGTDTQYFGPGTRLTVL.

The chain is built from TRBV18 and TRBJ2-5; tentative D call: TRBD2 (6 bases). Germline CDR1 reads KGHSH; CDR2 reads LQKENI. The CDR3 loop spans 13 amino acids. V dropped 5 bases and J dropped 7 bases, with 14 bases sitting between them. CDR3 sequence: CASSTGSGGTQYF. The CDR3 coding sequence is TGTGCCAGCTCAACTGGTAGCGGAGGGACCCAGTACTTC.

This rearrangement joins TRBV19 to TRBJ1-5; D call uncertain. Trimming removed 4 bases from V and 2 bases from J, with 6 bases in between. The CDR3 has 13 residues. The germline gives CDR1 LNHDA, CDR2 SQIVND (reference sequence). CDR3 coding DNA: TGTGCCAGTAGTACAGTCGGCAATCAGCCCCAGCATTTT. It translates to CASSTVGNQPQHF. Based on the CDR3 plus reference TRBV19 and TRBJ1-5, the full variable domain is DGGITQSPKYLFRKEGQNVTLSCEQNLNHDAMYWYRQDPGQGLRLIYYSQIVNDFQKGDIAEGYSVSREKKESFPLTVTSAQKNPTAFYLCASSTVGNQPQHFGDGTRLSIL.

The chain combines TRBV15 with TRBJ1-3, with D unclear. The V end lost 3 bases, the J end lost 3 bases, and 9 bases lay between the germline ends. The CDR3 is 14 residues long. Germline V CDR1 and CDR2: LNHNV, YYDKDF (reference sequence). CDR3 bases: TGTGCCACCAGCAGTGGACTCGGTGGAAACACCATATATTTT. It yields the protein CATSSGLGGNTIYF.

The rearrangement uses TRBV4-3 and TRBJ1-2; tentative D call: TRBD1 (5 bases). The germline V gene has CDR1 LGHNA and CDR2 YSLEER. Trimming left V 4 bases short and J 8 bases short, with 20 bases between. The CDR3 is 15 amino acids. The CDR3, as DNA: TGCGCCAGCAGCCTTCGACAGACCTCCACAGCAGGCTACACCTTC. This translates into CASSLRQTSTAGYTF.

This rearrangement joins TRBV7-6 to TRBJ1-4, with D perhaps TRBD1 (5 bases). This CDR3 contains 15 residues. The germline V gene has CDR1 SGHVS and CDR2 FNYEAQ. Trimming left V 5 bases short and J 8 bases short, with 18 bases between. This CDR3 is CASSPNRGSGEKLFF. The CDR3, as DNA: TGTGCCAGCAGCCCTAATAGGGGAAGCGGGGAAAAACTGTTTTTT. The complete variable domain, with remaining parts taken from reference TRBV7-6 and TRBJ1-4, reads GAGVSQSPRYKVTKRGQDVALRCDPISGHVSLYWYRQALGQGPEFLTYFNYEAQQDKSGLPNDRFSAERPEGSISTLTIQRTEQRDSAMYRCASSPNRGSGEKLFFGSGTQLSVL.

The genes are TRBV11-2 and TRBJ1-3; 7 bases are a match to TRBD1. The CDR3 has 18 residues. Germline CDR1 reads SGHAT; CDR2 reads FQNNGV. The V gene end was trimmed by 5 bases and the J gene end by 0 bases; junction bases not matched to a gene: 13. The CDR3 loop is CASSLTTGPQISGNTIYF. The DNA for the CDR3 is TGTGCCAGCAGCCTCACGACAGGGCCACAGATCTCTGGAAACACCATATATTTT.

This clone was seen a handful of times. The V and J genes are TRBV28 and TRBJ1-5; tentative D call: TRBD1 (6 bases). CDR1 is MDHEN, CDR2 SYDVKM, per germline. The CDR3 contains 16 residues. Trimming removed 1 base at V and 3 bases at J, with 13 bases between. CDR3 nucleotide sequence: TGTGCCAGCAGTTTATCTGGCAGGGGTGACAATCAGCCCCAGCATTTT. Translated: CASSLSGRGDNQPQHF. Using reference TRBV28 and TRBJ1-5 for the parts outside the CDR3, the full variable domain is DVKVTQSSRYLVKRTGEKVFLECVQDMDHENMFWYRQDPGLGLRLIYFSYDVKMKEKGDIPEGYSVSREKKERFSLILESASTNQTSMYLCASSLSGRGDNQPQHFGDGTRLSIL.

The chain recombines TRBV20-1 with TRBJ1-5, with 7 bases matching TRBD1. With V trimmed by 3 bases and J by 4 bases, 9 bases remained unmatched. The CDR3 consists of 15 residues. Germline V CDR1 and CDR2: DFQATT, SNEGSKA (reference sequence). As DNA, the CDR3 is TGCAGTGCTAGTGCCGCCTCAGGGGGTAATCAGCCCCAGCATTTT. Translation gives CSASAASGGNQPQHF.